This TCR beta chain was identified during a study of T cell responses to AZD1222 COVID-19 vaccine. This clone has just a few counts. The CDR3 has 15 amino acids. CDR1 SGDLS and CDR2 YYNGEE come from the germline V gene. The J segment lost 1 base and the V segment lost 3 bases, leaving 6 bases of the junction unmatched. Using immunoSEQ multiplex PCR, the repertoire was profiled, and TCRdb retains in-frame clones only, with some absent. The sample includes 70,000 to 95,000 clones, roughly 90% of them seen just once. The sequence was obtained from an adult who received the AZD1222 COVID-19 vaccine. This chain connects TRBV9 to TRBJ2-7; 8 bases agree with TRBD1. This specimen was peripheral blood, taken 28 days after the second AZD1222 dose. In DNA, the CDR3 is TGTGCCAGCAGCGCCGGACAGGGATCTTCCTACGAGCAGTACTTC. Protein: CASSAGQGSSYEQYF.